One and the same sample provided the 23 T cell receptor beta chains below, sequenced in a study of regulatory T cells in long-lasting Graves disease. Arm-PCR of CDR3 regions and iRepertoire HTBI primers were used to build TCR beta libraries. TCRdb independently ran MiXCR on the multiplex PCR reads; one entry per CDR3 protein. The table has roughly 500,000 distinct CDR3 sequences, about 20% seen once. Time point noted: persistent/refractory GD, antithyroid drugs over 5 years with positive TRAb. There was RNA extracted from PBMCs, and the TCR library was made from it. Sequences were derived from peripheral blood mononuclear cells (PBMCs), sampled when the disease was refractory, from a patient treated with antithyroid drugs. The receptors shown here come from a female donor with Graves disease.

This clonotype occurred many times. The J gene is TRBJ1-1, the V gene TRBV19; possible D gene TRBD1, 5 bases. Germline V CDR1 and CDR2: LNHDA, SQIVND (reference sequence). Trimming left V 6 bases short and J 4 bases short, with 15 bases between. This CDR3 is built from 14 residues. In DNA form, the CDR3 reads TGTGCCAGTAGGTGGACACATGATGGCACTGAAGCTTTCTTT. This translates into CASRWTHDGTEAFF.

This clonotype was picked up many times. The CDR3 bases are TGTGCCAGCAGCTTAGATTGGGGGGATGGCTACACCTTC. Amino acids: CASSLDWGDGYTF. The rearrangement links TRBV11-3 to TRBJ1-2, with a possible D match to TRBD1 (5 bases). This CDR3 is 13 amino acids long. Germline V gene data show CDR1 as SGHNT and CDR2 as YENEEA. Trimming took off 0 bases at V and 6 bases at J, with 8 bases between the two ends.

This clonotype was seen ten or more times. This sequence joins TRBV7-6 and TRBJ2-7; weak D call: TRBD1 (6 bases). Between the trimmed V and J ends, which lost 6 bases and 0 bases, there was a span of 15 bases. The CDR3 runs 15 residues. CDR1 and CDR2 (germline): SGHVS, FNYEAQ. In nucleotides, the CDR3 is TGTGCCAGCAGTTCACACCGGGACACCTCCTACGAGCAGTACTTC. Translated, it gives CASSSHRDTSYEQYF.

The V gene is TRBV20-1, the J gene TRBJ2-4; TRBD1 matches 8 bases. The CDR3 covers 17 residues. V was clipped by 4 bases and J by 0 bases; unmatched bases: 11. Germline-derived CDR1 and CDR2 are DFQATT and SNEGSKA (reference sequence). This CDR3 reads CSATHRDRRKAKNIQYF. CDR3 nucleotide sequence: TGCAGTGCTACCCACCGGGACAGGCGAAAAGCCAAAAACATTCAGTACTTC.

Only a few counts were recorded for this clonotype. V and J are TRBV20-1 and TRBJ1-5, with 8 bases fitting TRBD1. Per germline, CDR1 DFQATT and CDR2 SNEGSKA (reference sequence). The J segment lost 0 bases and the V segment lost 5 bases, leaving 6 bases of the junction unmatched. The CDR3 consists of 15 residues. CDR3 bases: TGCAGTGCTGGACAGGGCCCCTATAGCAATCAGCCCCAGCATTTT. Its protein is CSAGQGPYSNQPQHF.

Worth noting for this clonotype: This CDR3 is missing its conserved last phenylalanine or tryptophan, likely due to a read error. The chain recombines TRBV12-3 or TRBV12-4 with TRBJ2-7; 8 bases agree with TRBD1. This CDR3 contains 13 residues. Losses at the gene ends were 3 bases for V and 4 bases for J; bases not matched to a gene: 2. CDR3 sequence: CASSLGQVYEQYL. The DNA of the CDR3 is TGTGCCAGCAGTTTGGGACAGGTATACGAGCAGTACCTC.

This clonotype was detected many times. The chain recombines TRBV20-1 with TRBJ1-1; D perhaps matches TRBD1 (5 bases). The V gene lost 8 bases and the J gene lost 0 bases, with 10 bases spanning the gap. The CDR3 totals 12 residues. Germline V gene sequence: CDR1 DFQATT, CDR2 SNEGSKA (reference sequence). CDR3 DNA: TGCAGTCCCCGGGACCTGAACACTGAAGCTTTCTTT. Translation gives CSPRDLNTEAFF.

This clonotype appeared many times. This chain uses TRBV6-6 with TRBJ2-5; TRBD1 agrees at 10 bases. The CDR3 sequence is 15 residues long. CDR1 is MNHNY, CDR2 SVGAGI, per germline (reference sequence). V lost 0 bases and J lost 2; bases outside the gene matches: 0. CDR3 amino acids: CASSYSGQGQETQYF. The CDR3 DNA is TGTGCCAGCAGTTACTCGGGACAGGGGCAAGAGACCCAGTACTTC.

This clonotype has a handful of counts. The chain uses TRBV11-2 and TRBJ2-5, with 8 nucleotides matching TRBD2. CDR1 is SGHAT and CDR2 is FQNNGV in the germline V gene. This CDR3 has 18 amino acids. The trim removed 1 base at V and 5 bases at J, leaving 15 bases unmatched. CDR3 bases: TGTGCCAGCAGCTTAGGTGTTATGACTAGCGCAACCTGGGAGACCCAGTACTTC. It specifies CASSLGVMTSATWETQYF.

The chain uses TRBV5-4 and TRBJ1-1; no clear D gene. Trimming stripped 6 bases from V and 5 bases from J, with 14 bases between. Per the germline V gene, CDR1 is SGHNT and CDR2 is YYREEE (reference sequence). This CDR3 comprises 13 residues. The CDR3 DNA reads as TGTGCCAGCACTACCAGCGGGAGGACTGAAGCTTTCTTT. Protein: CASTTSGRTEAFF.

The chain is built from TRBV30 and TRBJ2-7; D is unclear. Between the trimmed V and J ends, which lost 1 base and 0 bases, there was a span of 10 bases. Germline V CDR1 and CDR2: GTSNPN, SVGIG (reference sequence). The CDR3 is 14 residues long. CDR3 region: CAWSEGPPSYEQYF. CDR3 coding DNA: TGTGCCTGGAGTGAAGGTCCTCCCTCCTACGAGCAGTACTTC.

This clonotype came up a few times. The genes are TRBV20-1 and TRBJ2-2; 7 nucleotides agree with TRBD2. J gave up 0 bases and V 0 bases, and 10 bases lay outside the gene matches. CDR1 and CDR2 (germline): DFQATT, SNEGSKA (reference sequence). The CDR3 runs to 18 residues. The CDR3, as DNA: TGCAGTGCTAGAGATGATATCAGGGAGGGAACGAACACCGGGGAGCTGTTTTTT. It specifies CSARDDIREGTNTGELFF.

This clonotype was counted only a few times. The rearrangement joins TRBV3-1 to TRBJ2-7; D might be TRBD2 (5 bases). CDR1 and CDR2 (germline): LGHDT, YNNKEL (reference sequence). There are 15 residues in the CDR3. With 0 bases removed from V and 2 bases from J, the gap between germline ends came to 11 bases. The CDR3 bases are TGTGCCAGCAGCCAAGATCTAGCCAGTCCCTACGAGCAGTACTTC. This codes for CASSQDLASPYEQYF.

This clonotype was detected ten times or more. CDR3 coding DNA: TGTGCCAGCAGCTTTGGACTTGGTGGCACCGGGGAGCTGTTTTTT. Translating it yields CASSFGLGGTGELFF. This chain links TRBV7-2 with TRBJ2-2; weak D call: TRBD2 (5 bases). Germline V gene sequence: CDR1 SGHTA, CDR2 FQGNSA. Trimming removed 3 bases at V and 4 bases at J, with 12 bases between. This CDR3 region has 15 residues.

This clonotype appeared many times. This sequence joins TRBV6-1 and TRBJ2-7; TRBD2 aligns across 8 bases. V dropped 5 bases and J dropped 3; count of bases not matched to a gene: 6. CDR1 is MNHNS and CDR2 is SASEGT in the germline V gene. The CDR3 covers 14 residues. The CDR3 DNA reads as TGTGCCAGCAGTCAGAGCGGGAGTGTCTACGAGCAGTACTTC. Its protein is CASSQSGSVYEQYF.

To note about this clonotype: This sequence may be a read error, since a much larger clone differs from it by one base. The chain couples TRBV28 to TRBJ1-6; D is undetermined. Trimming removed 6 bases from V and 3 bases from J, with 3 bases in between. CDR1 MDHEN and CDR2 SYDVKM come from the germline V gene. The CDR3 covers 12 residues. The CDR3, as DNA: TGTGCCAGCAGCTACTATAATTCACCCCTCCACTTT. Encoded protein: CASSYYNSPLHF.

The chain employs TRBV20-1 and TRBJ1-2; D is uncertain. The CDR3 is 14 residues long. V gave up 6 bases and J gave up 7 bases, with 21 bases separating them. In germline, CDR1 is DFQATT, CDR2 SNEGSKA (reference sequence). This chain's CDR3 is CSALVEHSRPGYTF. CDR3 bases: TGCAGTGCCTTAGTCGAACACAGCCGCCCTGGCTACACCTTC.

Only a few counts were recorded for this clonotype. This rearrangement joins TRBV5-1 to TRBJ1-2, with TRBD1 matching over 7 bases. With 4 bases clipped from V and 5 bases from J, the junction kept 8 bases outside the gene matches. Per the germline V gene, CDR1 is SGHRS and CDR2 is YFSETQ. This CDR3 contains 14 residues. CDR3 nucleotides: TGCGCCAGCAGCACCGGACAGGAAACGTATGGCTACACCTTC. Its translation: CASSTGQETYGYTF.

This clonotype has more than one count but fewer than ten. The V gene is TRBV6-1, the J gene TRBJ2-5; TRBD2 agrees at 7 bases. V gave up 6 bases and J gave up 7 bases; unmatched junction bases: 8. The CDR3 consists of 13 residues. Germline CDR1 is MNHNS and CDR2 is SASEGT. CDR3 in DNA: TGTGCCAGCAGCGGGACTACCTGGGGGACCCAGTACTTC. Encoded protein: CASSGTTWGTQYF.

V and J are TRBV5-1 and TRBJ2-2, with D possibly being TRBD1 (5 bases). The CDR3 runs 16 residues. Germline V gene sequence: CDR1 SGHRS, CDR2 YFSETQ. V dropped 5 bases and J dropped 2 bases, with 16 bases sitting between them. Here the CDR3 reads CASRLRGIDNTGELFF. The DNA of the CDR3 is TGCGCCAGCAGACTAAGGGGAATTGATAACACCGGGGAGCTGTTTTTT.

Concerning this clonotype: This could be a read error, since a much larger clone is one nucleotide away. Here the CDR3 reads CACSTRPADQQYF. CDR3 DNA sequence: TGTGCCTGCAGTACAAGGCCCGCCGATCAGCAGTACTTC. The chain is built from TRBV6-4 and TRBJ2-7, with no clear D. Per the germline V gene, CDR1 is MRHNA and CDR2 is SNTAGT. The CDR3 sequence is 13 residues long.

This clonotype was seen a few times. This sequence joins TRBV7-2 and TRBJ1-3, with D possibly being TRBD1 (6 bases). The CDR3 runs to 17 residues. Germline loops: CDR1 SGHTA, CDR2 FQGNSA. V lost 4 bases and J 1 base, leaving 17 bases between the germline ends. CDR3 nucleotides: TGTGCCAGCAGCTGGGCGGGGGGGGGCGTTTCTGGAAACACCATATATTTT. Residues: CASSWAGGGVSGNTIYF.

The rearrangement joins TRBV6-1 to TRBJ2-7; 7 bases match TRBD2. The CDR3 totals 15 residues. Trimming cost V 6 bases and J 3 bases; bases outside gene matches: 11. In germline, CDR1 is MNHNS, CDR2 SASEGT. The CDR3 DNA follows: TGTGCCAGCAGCCCCCAGGGCGGGAGTTTCTACGAGCAGTACTTC. Its translation: CASSPQGGSFYEQYF.